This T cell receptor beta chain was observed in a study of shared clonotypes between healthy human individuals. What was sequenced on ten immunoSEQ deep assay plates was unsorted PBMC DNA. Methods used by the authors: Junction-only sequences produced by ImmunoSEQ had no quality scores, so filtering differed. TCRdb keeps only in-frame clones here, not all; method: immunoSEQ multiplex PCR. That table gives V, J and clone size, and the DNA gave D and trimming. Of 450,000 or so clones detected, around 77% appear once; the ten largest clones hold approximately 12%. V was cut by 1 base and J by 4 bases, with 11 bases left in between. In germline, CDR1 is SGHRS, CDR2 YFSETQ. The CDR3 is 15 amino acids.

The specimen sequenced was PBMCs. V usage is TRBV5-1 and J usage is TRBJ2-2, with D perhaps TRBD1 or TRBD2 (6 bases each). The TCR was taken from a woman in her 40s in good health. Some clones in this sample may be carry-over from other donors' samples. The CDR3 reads CASSLSRGGTGELFF. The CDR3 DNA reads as TGCGCCAGCAGCTTGAGCAGGGGAGGCACCGGGGAGCTGTTTTTT. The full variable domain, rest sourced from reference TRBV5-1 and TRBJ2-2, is KAGVTQTPRYLIKTRGQQVTLSCSPISGHRSVSWYQQTPGQGLQFLFEYFSETQRNKGNFPGRFSGRQFSNSRSEMNVSTLELGDSALYLCASSLSRGGTGELFFGEGSRLTVL.